Below, one TCR beta chain is given with its context. This clone was counted a single time. Its antigen target is currently unknown. Base-call qualities are not available, and no considerably larger clone is one nucleotide away. The sample belongs to a study of T cells in tumors after PD-1 blockade (dated by TCRdb to the late 2010s). Turning to the overall study: Exclusion criteria were prior checkpoint blockade, use of systemic immunosuppressants, or recent radiotherapy or other anti-cancer therapy within 4 weeks. An average of 113,528 TCR templates (range about 24,679-257,772) and around 38,000 unique clonotypes was obtained for peripheral blood samples. Patients received pembrolizumab 200 mg every 3 weeks or cemiplimab 350 mg every 2 weeks. Clinical response was assessed using RECIST version 1.1. To compare blood and tumor clonotypes, bulk TCR sequencing was performed on around 10 peripheral blood samples from about five patients. While on anti-PD-1 treatment, some of the patients also continued taking daily vismodegib 150 mg. Paired single-cell RNA and TCR sequencing was performed on site-matched tumors from BCC or SCC patients before and after anti-PD-1 therapy. Beyond this particular receptor, the publication reports: Roughly 41% of the TCR clonotypes from tumors also showed up in blood, and some novel exhausted tumor clones were present in pre-treatment blood, which suggests peripheral recruitment. Where the novel T cell clones came from was not determined, and possible sources could include lymphoid organs or rare unexpanded clones inside the tumor or in the tumor periphery.

For bulk TCRbeta sequencing, genomic DNA was extracted from tumor biopsies or peripheral blood, and input amounts ranged from roughly 600 ng to 6,500 ng. All patients had histologically proven advanced or metastatic basal or squamous cell carcinoma and were poor candidates for surgical resection. Of the 11 patients making up the basal cell carcinoma cohort, roughly eight underwent bulk tumor TCR sequencing. The immunoSEQ platform was used to carry out deep TCRbeta sequencing. Per the original workflow: Only productive rearrangements were exported from the immunoSEQ Analyzer for downstream analysis. T cell phenotypes were assigned to bulk TCRbeta clonotypes by matching the clonotypes to single-cell RNA+TCR-seq clones that had the same TCRbeta sequence. Tumor enrichment of a clone was calculated by dividing the clone's tumor frequency by the clone's PBMC frequency, both taken from bulk TCR sequencing. GLIPH was used to sort TCRs into specificity groups, which are clusters of distinct TCRs that likely recognize common antigens through shared CDR3 motifs. This is the immuneACCESS table as TCRdb keeps it, with only in-frame sequences that have V and J called. A part of the clones is gone; compared with another copy, unresolved V genes explain less than half, and the rest is unexplained. V and J calls and clone size come straight from that table; D and trimming were deduced from the DNA. Counted in this sample were 45,000 or so clones; 65% to 85% of them appeared once. The ten largest clones capture 7.5% to 9.5% of the sample.

The V end gives up 4 bases and the J end 5 bases, leaving 9 bases in the junction not matched to a gene. The germline V gene gives CDR1 as SGHDT and CDR2 as YYEEEE. The CDR3 contains 16 residues, cysteine and phenylalanine counted. The kept DNA is CDR3 alone, 48 bases in frame from the first base. The sequencing here drew on PBMCs, taken before anti-PD-1 therapy. The chain is assembled from TRBV5-6 and TRBJ1-1; TRBD1 fits 12 bases in the junction. This TCR was recovered from a human donor with advanced basal cell or squamous cell carcinoma (not recorded which). The DNA sequence reads TGTGCCAGCAGCCCGGCGGGACAGGGGGCCGGAACTGAAGCTTTCTTT. Protein translation: CASSPAGQGAGTEAFF.